This entry lists 28 T cell receptor beta chains sequenced from one sample in a study of cytomegalovirus exposure and HLA in healthy donors. Primers: 60 Vbeta forward and 13 Jbeta reverse. TCRdb keeps only in-frame clones here, not all; method: immunoSEQ multiplex PCR. Counted here are roughly 120,000 clones, roughly 15% occurring once; the ten biggest clones make up 1.9%. Sequencing was done on a sample of PBMCs. These receptors all stem from a woman under 30 in good health and CMV-seronegative.

This clone was picked up a small number of times. This rearrangement joins TRBV6-5 to TRBJ1-1; 11 positions agree with TRBD1. J gave up 5 bases and V 6 bases, and 5 bases lay outside the gene matches. Germline CDR1 and CDR2: MNHEY and SVGAGI. CDR3 length: 14 amino acids. The DNA of the CDR3 is TGTGCCAGCAGGATCGGACAGGGGGCGACTGAAGCTTTCTTT. It codes for CASRIGQGATEAFF.

This clone showed up just a few times. The genes are TRBV6-6 and TRBJ2-5; 7 positions agree with TRBD1. The CDR3 runs 14 residues. The germline gives CDR1 MNHNY, CDR2 SVGAGI (reference sequence). V shed 8 bases, J shed 3 bases, and the junction held 9 bases outside the gene matches. CDR3 sequence (DNA): TGTGCCAGCGGGAGCGCAGGGGGAAAAGAGACCCAGTACTTC. Translating gives CASGSAGGKETQYF.

V and J are TRBV7-9 and TRBJ1-1; D unclear. The CDR3 has 12 residues. Between the trimmed V and J ends, which lost 4 bases and 4 bases, there was a span of 7 bases. Germline V gives CDR1 SEHNR, CDR2 FQNEAQ (reference sequence). Here the CDR3 DNA reads TGTGCCAGCAGCTGGGAGGGCACTGAAGCTTTCTTT. As protein: CASSWEGTEAFF.

The chain combines TRBV2 with TRBJ2-5; TRBD1 agrees at 7 bases. CDR3 length: 18 residues. Germline CDR1 reads SNHLY; CDR2 reads FYNNEI. V shed 7 bases, J shed 5 bases, and the junction held 22 bases outside the gene matches. In nucleotides, the CDR3 is TGTGCCAGCACTGGCCCCCTTTCCGGGACAGCCTTAAGGGAGACCCAGTACTTC. It codes for CASTGPLSGTALRETQYF. The entire variable domain, with the rest obtained from reference TRBV2 and TRBJ2-5, is as follows: EPEVTQTPSHQVTQMGQEVILRCVPISNHLYFYWYRQILGQKVEFLVSFYNNEISEKSEIFDDQFSVERPDGSNFTLKIRSTKLEDSAMYFCASTGPLSGTALRETQYFGPGTRLLVL.

This clone was counted between two and nine times. This rearrangement joins TRBV7-8 to TRBJ2-5; possibly TRBD2 for D (7 bases). The CDR3 has 13 residues. Germline lookup yields CDR1 SGHVS and CDR2 FQNEAQ. CDR3 in amino acids: CASQGGGEQTQYF. The CDR3 DNA reads as TGTGCTTCCCAAGGCGGGGGCGAACAGACCCAGTACTTC.

The genes are TRBV7-7 and TRBJ2-7; 8 bases match TRBD1. CDR1 SSHAT and CDR2 FNYEAQ come from the germline V gene (reference sequence). J lost 5 bases, V lost 4 bases, and 13 bases had no gene match. The CDR3 extends over 16 amino acids. The CDR3 DNA follows: TGTGCCAGCAGCTCCCGTCGCGGGACAGGTATCCACGAGCAGTACTTC. Its protein product is CASSSRRGTGIHEQYF.

CDR3 in DNA: TGTGCCAGCAGATTCCGCTCTGGCACCTACGAGCAGTACTTC. This gives the protein CASRFRSGTYEQYF. This chain uses TRBV28 with TRBJ2-7, with D unclear. This CDR3 spans 14 amino acids. Germline V CDR1 and CDR2: MDHEN, SYDVKM. V was trimmed by 6 bases and J by 2 bases, leaving 14 bases between them. Based on the CDR3 plus reference TRBV28 and TRBJ2-7, the full variable domain is DVKVTQSSRYLVKRTGEKVFLECVQDMDHENMFWYRQDPGLGLRLIYFSYDVKMKEKGDIPEGYSVSREKKERFSLILESASTNQTSMYLCASRFRSGTYEQYFGPGTRLTVT.

This clone was found a few times. The rearrangement links TRBV4-3 to TRBJ1-2; TRBD1 is a possible D gene (6 bases). This CDR3 spans 13 amino acids. Germline CDR1 is LGHNA and CDR2 is YSLEER. V shed 1 base and J shed 9 bases, with 12 bases lying between them. CDR3 sequence reads: CASSQVLRGSYTF. CDR3 in DNA: TGCGCCAGCAGCCAAGTCCTAAGGGGGAGCTACACCTTC.

This clone was detected a few times. This sequence joins TRBV7-2 and TRBJ1-1, with D tentatively TRBD1 (6 bases). The germline V and J ends were trimmed by 5 bases and 8 bases, with 9 bases remaining between them. This CDR3 spans 11 amino acids. CDR1 is SGHTA and CDR2 is FQGNSA in the germline V gene. CDR3 loop: CASSPGTEAFF. For the CDR3, the DNA is TGTGCCAGCAGCCCCGGGACAGAAGCTTTCTTT.

This clone was counted only a few times. V and J are TRBV28 and TRBJ2-5, with a weak D call TRBD2 (6 bases). Germline assignment: CDR1 MDHEN and CDR2 SYDVKM. The CDR3 has 12 amino acids. With 3 bases removed from V and 7 bases from J, the gap between germline ends came to 9 bases. The CDR3 spells CASSFRRGTQYF. CDR3 DNA: TGTGCCAGCAGTTTCCGGAGGGGGACCCAGTACTTC.

The V gene is TRBV5-1, the J gene TRBJ1-2, with D possibly TRBD1 on 5 matching bases. The CDR3 loop spans 13 amino acids. Trimming removed 3 bases at V and 4 bases at J, with 10 bases between. Germline CDR1 is SGHRS and CDR2 is YFSETQ. The CDR3 reads CASSSDTAYGYTF. Here the CDR3 DNA reads TGCGCCAGCAGCTCGGACACAGCCTATGGCTACACCTTC. The complete variable domain, with remaining parts taken from reference TRBV5-1 and TRBJ1-2, reads KAGVTQTPRYLIKTRGQQVTLSCSPISGHRSVSWYQQTPGQGLQFLFEYFSETQRNKGNFPGRFSGRQFSNSRSEMNVSTLELGDSALYLCASSSDTAYGYTFGSGTRLTVV.

The rearrangement joins TRBV30 to TRBJ1-3; D might be TRBD1 (5 bases). V was pared by 0 bases and J by 0 bases, with 9 bases between. Looked up from germline, CDR1 is GTSNPN and CDR2 is SVGIG (reference sequence). CDR3 length equals 15 residues. In DNA form, the CDR3 reads TGTGCCTGGAGTGTGACAGTGGACTCTGGAAACACCATATATTTT. Its translation: CAWSVTVDSGNTIYF. Based on the CDR3 plus reference TRBV30 and TRBJ1-3, the full variable domain is SQTIHQWPATLVQPVGSPLSLECTVEGTSNPNLYWYRQAAGRGLQLLFYSVGIGQISSEVPQNLSASRPQDRQFILSSKKLLLSDSGFYLCAWSVTVDSGNTIYFGEGSWLTVV.

This clone was seen a handful of times. This sequence joins TRBV30 and TRBJ2-1, with 9 nucleotides matching TRBD2. The V and J ends lost 7 bases and 2 bases, in that order; junction bases with no gene match: 6. Per the germline V gene, CDR1 is GTSNPN and CDR2 is SVGIG (reference sequence). CDR3 length: 14 amino acids. CDR3 sequence reads: CALKTSGAYNEQFF. CDR3 nucleotides: TGTGCCTTAAAGACTAGCGGAGCCTACAATGAGCAGTTCTTC.

This rearrangement joins TRBV7-7 to TRBJ2-2, with D possibly matching TRBD2 (5 bases). The CDR3 runs 14 residues. Germline V CDR1 and CDR2: SSHAT, FNYEAQ (reference sequence). V dropped 2 bases and J dropped 5 bases, with 9 bases sitting between them. This CDR3 is CASSLQSGTGELFF. DNA of the CDR3: TGTGCCAGCAGCTTACAATCGGGGACCGGGGAGCTGTTTTTT.

This sequence joins TRBV11-2 and TRBJ2-5, with D unclear. This CDR3 has 14 amino acids. Germline-derived CDR1 and CDR2 are SGHAT and FQNNGV. V gave up 8 bases and J gave up 3 bases, with 16 bases separating them. CDR3 region: CASQRATPKETQYF. For the CDR3, the DNA is TGTGCCAGCCAAAGAGCCACTCCTAAAGAGACCCAGTACTTC.

The genes are TRBV27 and TRBJ2-3; 7 nucleotides match TRBD2. Per germline, CDR1 MNHEY and CDR2 SMNVEV (reference sequence). With 8 bases clipped from V and 0 bases from J, the junction kept 11 bases outside the gene matches. This CDR3 region has 16 residues. CDR3 sequence: CASGTGLGRSTDTQYF. In nucleotides, the CDR3 is TGTGCCAGCGGAACAGGACTAGGGAGGAGCACAGATACGCAGTATTTT.

CDR3 coding DNA: TGTGCCAGCAGCCAGCCGGGACAGGGCTCCTATGAGCAGTTCTTC. It yields the protein CASSQPGQGSYEQFF. The V gene is TRBV7-8, the J gene TRBJ2-1, with TRBD1 matching over 9 bases. Looked up from germline, CDR1 is SGHVS and CDR2 is FQNEAQ. V lost 5 bases to trimming and J lost 8 bases; unmatched junction nucleotides: 10. The CDR3 consists of 15 residues.

This chain links TRBV5-4 with TRBJ1-2, with a tentative D call TRBD1 (5 bases). Trimming stripped 1 base from V and 5 bases from J, with 9 bases between. This CDR3 spans 13 amino acids. CDR1 is SGHNT, CDR2 YYREEE, per germline (reference sequence). This CDR3 reads CASSLRQGYGYTF. DNA of the CDR3: TGTGCCAGCAGCTTGAGGCAGGGTTATGGCTACACCTTC.

V is TRBV7-9 and J is TRBJ2-1; TRBD1 might be the D (5 bases). The germline V and J ends were trimmed by 4 bases and 8 bases, with 9 bases remaining between them. Germline V gene sequence: CDR1 SEHNR, CDR2 FQNEAQ (reference sequence). This CDR3 is 12 amino acids long. Here the CDR3 DNA reads TGTGCCAGCAGCTCGACAGCTCATGAGCAGTTCTTC. Translating it yields CASSSTAHEQFF.

This rearrangement joins TRBV5-4 to TRBJ1-2; a possible D gene is TRBD1 (6 bases). Germline values: CDR1 SGHNT, CDR2 YYREEE (reference sequence). The length of the CDR3 is 15 residues. V lost 0 bases and J lost 2, with 11 bases in between. The CDR3 DNA reads TGTGCCAGCAGCTTGGGGAACAGGGCAAACTATGGCTACACCTTC. As protein: CASSLGNRANYGYTF.

The chain carries TRBV29-1 and TRBJ1-1, with unresolved D. The germline gives CDR1 SQVTM, CDR2 ANQGSEA. V was clipped by 4 bases and J by 4 bases, with 13 bases between them. This CDR3 is built from 13 residues. The CDR3: CSVVLRVGTEAFF. As DNA, the CDR3 is TGCAGCGTTGTCCTTCGGGTGGGCACTGAAGCTTTCTTT.

This chain connects TRBV6-5 to TRBJ1-1; a possible D gene is TRBD1 (5 bases). Germline V CDR1 and CDR2: MNHEY, SVGAGI. CDR3 length equals 14 residues. V shed 4 bases and J shed 7 bases, with 16 bases lying between them. Here the CDR3 DNA reads TGTGCCAGCAGTTTTACGGACAATTTCGGTGAAGCTTTCTTT. This encodes CASSFTDNFGEAFF.

There are a few counts of this clone. The DNA for the CDR3 is TGTGCCAGCAGCGGTGGGGGAGGGGCCCACCCGGGCGAGCAGTACTTC. Amino acid sequence: CASSGGGGAHPGEQYF. The chain joins TRBV5-4 to TRBJ2-7, with TRBD2 matching 7 bases. This CDR3 spans 16 amino acids. CDR1 and CDR2 (germline): SGHNT, YYREEE (reference sequence). Germline trimming cut 4 bases from V and 6 bases from J; bases unmatched to any gene: 16.

Remarks on this clone: The same CDR3 is also encoded by other DNA sequences in this sample. V and J are TRBV5-1 and TRBJ1-2; TRBD1 aligns across 10 bases. The trim removed 7 bases at V and 4 bases at J, leaving 13 bases unmatched. The CDR3 loop spans 16 amino acids. Germline V gene data show CDR1 as SGHRS and CDR2 as YFSETQ. This CDR3 reads CASSTGQGPLPYGYTF. In nucleotides, the CDR3 is TGCGCCAGCTCAACGGGACAGGGGCCGCTTCCCTATGGCTACACCTTC.

The rearrangement links TRBV7-2 to TRBJ1-1, with D perhaps matching TRBD1 (6 bases). The CDR3 totals 14 residues. V shed 4 bases and J shed 1 base, with 10 bases lying between them. In germline, CDR1 is SGHTA, CDR2 FQGNSA. The DNA of the CDR3 is TGTGCCAGCAGCTCCCCGGGACAGAACACTGAAGCTTTCTTT. Its protein product is CASSSPGQNTEAFF.

This rearrangement joins TRBV7-2 to TRBJ2-3; 11 bases are shared with TRBD2. Germline lookup yields CDR1 SGHTA and CDR2 FQGNSA. Germline trimming cut 8 bases from V and 4 bases from J; bases unmatched to any gene: 8. This CDR3 has 15 residues. This chain's CDR3 is CASAVAGGRADTQYF. CDR3 DNA: TGTGCCAGCGCTGTAGCGGGGGGGCGGGCAGATACGCAGTATTTT.

This clone has only a few counts. The V call is TRBV2, the J call TRBJ1-2; unclear D gene. V was clipped by 0 bases and J by 7 bases, with 9 bases between them. This CDR3 has 13 amino acids. CDR1 is SNHLY, CDR2 FYNNEI, per germline. The CDR3 sequence is CASSEASSPGYTF. The CDR3 nucleotides read TGTGCCAGCAGTGAAGCGAGTAGTCCTGGCTACACCTTC.

The chain employs TRBV7-3 and TRBJ1-6; D is undetermined. Per the germline V gene, CDR1 is SGHTA and CDR2 is FQGTGA. With 5 bases removed from V and 0 bases from J, the gap between germline ends came to 8 bases. This CDR3 is built from 15 residues. This CDR3 reads CASSPTSSYNSPLHF. CDR3 DNA: TGTGCCAGCAGCCCCACTAGCTCCTATAATTCACCCCTCCACTTT.